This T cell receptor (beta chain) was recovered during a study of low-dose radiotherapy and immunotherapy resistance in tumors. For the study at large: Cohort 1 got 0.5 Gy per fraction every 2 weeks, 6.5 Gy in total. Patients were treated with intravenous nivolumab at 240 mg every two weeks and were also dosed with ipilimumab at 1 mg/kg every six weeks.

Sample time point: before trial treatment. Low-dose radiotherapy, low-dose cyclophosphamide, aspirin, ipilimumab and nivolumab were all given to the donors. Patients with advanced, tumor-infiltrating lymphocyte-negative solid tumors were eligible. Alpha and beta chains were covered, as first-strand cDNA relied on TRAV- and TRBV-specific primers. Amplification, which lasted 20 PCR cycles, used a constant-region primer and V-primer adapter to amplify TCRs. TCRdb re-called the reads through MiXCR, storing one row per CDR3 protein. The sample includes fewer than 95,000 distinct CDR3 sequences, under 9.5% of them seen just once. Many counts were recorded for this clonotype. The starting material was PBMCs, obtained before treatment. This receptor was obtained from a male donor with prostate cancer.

The CDR3 bases are TGTGCCAGCAGCTTTGGGCAGGGGGCCTTCGGGGAGCTGTTTTTT. Amino acids: CASSFGQGAFGELFF. V is TRBV7-6 and J is TRBJ2-2; TRBD1 agrees at 8 bases. J gave up 7 bases and V 3 bases, and 7 bases lay outside the gene matches. CDR1 SGHVS and CDR2 FNYEAQ come from the germline V gene. The CDR3 extends over 15 amino acids.